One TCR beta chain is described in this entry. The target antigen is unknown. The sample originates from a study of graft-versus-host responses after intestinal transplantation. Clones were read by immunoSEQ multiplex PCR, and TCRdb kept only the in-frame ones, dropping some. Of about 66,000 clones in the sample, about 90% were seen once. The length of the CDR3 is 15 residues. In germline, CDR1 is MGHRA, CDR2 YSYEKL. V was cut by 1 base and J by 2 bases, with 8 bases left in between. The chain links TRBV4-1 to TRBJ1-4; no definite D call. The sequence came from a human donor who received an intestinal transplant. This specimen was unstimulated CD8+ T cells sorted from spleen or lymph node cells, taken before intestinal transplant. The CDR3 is CASSQVGGTNEKLFF. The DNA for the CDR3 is TGCGCCAGCAGCCAAGTTGGCGGGACTAATGAAAAACTGTTTTTT.